This TCR beta chain appears in the sequencing data of a study of blood T cells in healthy people across ages. General study results and limits: The study found TCR beta diversity correlated strongly with naive T cell percentage. PBMCs that were unsorted prevented a conclusive naive versus antigen-experienced comparison.

Deletions cut 0 bases from V and 5 bases from J, with 19 bases between. CDR3 length: 17 amino acids. Germline CDR1 ENHRY, CDR2 SYGVKD. This clonotype was seen only a few times. Its specificity is unknown. Next came a second PCR, run for about 7 to 12 cycles, which used a sample-barcoded 5' primer along with a J-beta primer mix. Researchers report that each sample yielded at least 2.5 million CDR3-containing paired-end reads. A single record per CDR3 protein comes from TCRdb applying MiXCR to the 5' RACE reads. The repertoire holds roughly 1,500,000 distinct CDR3 sequences, with around 35% as singletons.

J is TRBJ2-5 and V is TRBV10-3; D may be TRBD1 or TRBD2 (5 bases each). The receptor was derived from a woman aged 25 to 39 in good health. The sequenced material came from blood. Here the CDR3 DNA reads TGTGCCATCAGTGAGTCTCGGGGACCCAGCCTGGGGGAGACCCAGTACTTC. This encodes CAISESRGPSLGETQYF.